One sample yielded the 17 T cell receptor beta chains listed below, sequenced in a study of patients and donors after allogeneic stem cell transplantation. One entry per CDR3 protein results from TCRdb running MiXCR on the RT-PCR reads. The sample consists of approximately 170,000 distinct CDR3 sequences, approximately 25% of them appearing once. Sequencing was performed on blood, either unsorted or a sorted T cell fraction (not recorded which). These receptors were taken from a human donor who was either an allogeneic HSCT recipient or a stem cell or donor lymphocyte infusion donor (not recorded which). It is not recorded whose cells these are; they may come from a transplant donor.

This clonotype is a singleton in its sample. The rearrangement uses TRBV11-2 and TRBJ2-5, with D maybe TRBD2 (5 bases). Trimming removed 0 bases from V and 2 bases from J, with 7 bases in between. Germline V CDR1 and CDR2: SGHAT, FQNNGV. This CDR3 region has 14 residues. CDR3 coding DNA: TGTGCCAGCAGCTTAGAAGCGGCACAAGAGACCCAGTACTTC. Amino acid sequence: CASSLEAAQETQYF.

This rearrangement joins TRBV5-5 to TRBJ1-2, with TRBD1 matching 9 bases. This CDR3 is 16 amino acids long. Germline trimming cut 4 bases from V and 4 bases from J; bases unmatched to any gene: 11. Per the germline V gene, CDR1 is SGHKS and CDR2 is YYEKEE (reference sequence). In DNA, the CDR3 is TGTGCCAGCAGCATCGCACCGGGACAGGGAGCCTATGGCTACACCTTC. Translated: CASSIAPGQGAYGYTF.

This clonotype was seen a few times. CDR3 nucleotide sequence: TGCGCCAGCAGCCCTCCGGGACAGGGGGGGGATACGCAGTATTTT. Translating it yields CASSPPGQGGDTQYF. The chain is built from TRBV4-1 and TRBJ2-3, with TRBD1 matching over 11 bases. V was clipped by 4 bases and J by 6 bases; unmatched bases: 6. CDR3 size: 15 residues. Germline V gene sequence: CDR1 MGHRA, CDR2 YSYEKL.

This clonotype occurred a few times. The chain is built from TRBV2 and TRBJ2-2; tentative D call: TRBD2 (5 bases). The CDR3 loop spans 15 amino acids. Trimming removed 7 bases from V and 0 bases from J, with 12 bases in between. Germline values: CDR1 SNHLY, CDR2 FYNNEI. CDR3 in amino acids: CASKGLPSNTGELFF. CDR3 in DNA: TGTGCCAGCAAAGGACTCCCTTCGAACACCGGGGAGCTGTTTTTT.

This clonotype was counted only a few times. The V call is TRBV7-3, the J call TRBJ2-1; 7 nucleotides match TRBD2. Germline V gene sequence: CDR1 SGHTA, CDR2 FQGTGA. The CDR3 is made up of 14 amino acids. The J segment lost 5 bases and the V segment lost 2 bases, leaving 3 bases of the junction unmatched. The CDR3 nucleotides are TGTGCCAGCAGCTTAGGGGAGGGCAACAATGAGCAGTTCTTC. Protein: CASSLGEGNNEQFF.

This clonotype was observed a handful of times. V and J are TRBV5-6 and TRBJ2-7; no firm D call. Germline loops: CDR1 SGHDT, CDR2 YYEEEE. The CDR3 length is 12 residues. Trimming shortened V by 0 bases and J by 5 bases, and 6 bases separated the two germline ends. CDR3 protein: CASSLVDHEQYF. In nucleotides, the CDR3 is TGTGCCAGCAGCTTGGTAGATCACGAGCAGTACTTC. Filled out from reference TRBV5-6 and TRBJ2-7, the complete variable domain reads DAGVTQSPTHLIKTRGQQVTLRCSPKSGHDTVSWYQQALGQGPQFIFQYYEEEERQRGNFPDRFSGHQFPNYSSELNVNALLLGDSALYLCASSLVDHEQYFGPGTRLTVT.

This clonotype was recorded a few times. The CDR3 here is CAISEPGQGEFF. In DNA, the CDR3 is TGTGCCATCAGTGAGCCCGGACAGGGAGAGTTCTTC. The rearrangement uses TRBV10-3 and TRBJ2-1, with TRBD1 matching 8 bases. The J segment lost 14 bases and the V segment lost 2 bases, leaving 5 bases of the junction unmatched. This CDR3 contains 12 residues. Looked up from germline, CDR1 is ENHRY and CDR2 is SYGVKD.

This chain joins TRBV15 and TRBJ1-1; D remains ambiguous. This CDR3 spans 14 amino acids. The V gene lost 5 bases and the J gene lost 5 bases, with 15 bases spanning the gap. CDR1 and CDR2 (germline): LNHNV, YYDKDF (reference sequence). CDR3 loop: CATSYGEVHTEAFF. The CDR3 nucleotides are TGTGCCACCAGCTATGGGGAGGTACATACTGAAGCTTTCTTT. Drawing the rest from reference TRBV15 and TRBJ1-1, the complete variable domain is DAMVIQNPRYQVTQFGKPVTLSCSQTLNHNVMYWYQQKSSQAPKLLFHYYDKDFNNEADTPDNFQSRRPNTSFCFLDIRSPGLGDTAMYLCATSYGEVHTEAFFGQGTRLTVV.

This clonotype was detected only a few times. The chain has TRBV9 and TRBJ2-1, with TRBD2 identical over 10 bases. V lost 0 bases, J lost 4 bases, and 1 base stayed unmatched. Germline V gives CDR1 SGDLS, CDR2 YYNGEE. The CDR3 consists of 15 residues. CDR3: CASSVVGLAYNEQFF. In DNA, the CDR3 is TGTGCCAGCAGCGTAGTGGGACTAGCGTACAATGAGCAGTTCTTC.

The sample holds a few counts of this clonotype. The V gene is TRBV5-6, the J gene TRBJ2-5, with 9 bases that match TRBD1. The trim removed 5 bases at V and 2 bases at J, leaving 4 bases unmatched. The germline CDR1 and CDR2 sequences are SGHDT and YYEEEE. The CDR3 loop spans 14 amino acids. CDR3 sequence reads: CASRPTGGQETQYF. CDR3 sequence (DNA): TGTGCCAGCAGACCGACAGGGGGTCAAGAGACCCAGTACTTC.

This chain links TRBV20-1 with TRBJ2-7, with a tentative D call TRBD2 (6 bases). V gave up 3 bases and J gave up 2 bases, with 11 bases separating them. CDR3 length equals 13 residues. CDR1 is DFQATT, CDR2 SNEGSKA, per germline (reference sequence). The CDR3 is CSARRWEAYEQYF. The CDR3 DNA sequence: TGCAGTGCTAGGAGGTGGGAGGCCTACGAGCAGTACTTC.

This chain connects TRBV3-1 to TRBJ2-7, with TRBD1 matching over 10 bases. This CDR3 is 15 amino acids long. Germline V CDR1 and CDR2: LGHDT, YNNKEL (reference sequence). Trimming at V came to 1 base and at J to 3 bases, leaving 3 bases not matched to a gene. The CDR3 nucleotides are TGTGCCAGCAGCCAAGCGACAGGGGGCGGCTACGAGCAGTACTTC. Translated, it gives CASSQATGGGYEQYF.

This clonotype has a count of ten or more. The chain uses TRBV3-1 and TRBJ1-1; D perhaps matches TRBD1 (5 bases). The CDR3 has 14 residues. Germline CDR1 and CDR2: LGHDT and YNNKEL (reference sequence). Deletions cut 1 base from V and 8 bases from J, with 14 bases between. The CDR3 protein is CASSQGQGDVEAFF. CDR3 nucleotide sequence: TGTGCCAGCAGCCAAGGGCAGGGCGATGTGGAAGCTTTCTTT.

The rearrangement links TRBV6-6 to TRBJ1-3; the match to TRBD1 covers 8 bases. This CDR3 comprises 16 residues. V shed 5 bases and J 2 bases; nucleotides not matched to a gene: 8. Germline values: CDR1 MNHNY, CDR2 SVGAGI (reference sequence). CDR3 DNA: TGTGCCAGCAGTGCGACGGGCAGGGGGCCTGGAAACACCATATATTTT. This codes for CASSATGRGPGNTIYF.

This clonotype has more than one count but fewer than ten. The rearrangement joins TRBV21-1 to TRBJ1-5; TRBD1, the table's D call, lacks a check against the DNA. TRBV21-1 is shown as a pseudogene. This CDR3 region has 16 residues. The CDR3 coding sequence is TGTGCCAGCAGCAAAAGGCGACAGGGGGGCGGGCAGCCCCAGCATTTT. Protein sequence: CASSKRRQGGGQPQHF.

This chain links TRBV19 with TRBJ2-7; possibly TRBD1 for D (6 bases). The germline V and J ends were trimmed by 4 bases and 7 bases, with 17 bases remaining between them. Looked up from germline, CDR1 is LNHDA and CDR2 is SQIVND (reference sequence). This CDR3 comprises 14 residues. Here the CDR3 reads CASSNRQDGEEQYF. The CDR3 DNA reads TGTGCCAGTAGTAACCGACAGGACGGGGAGGAGCAGTACTTC.

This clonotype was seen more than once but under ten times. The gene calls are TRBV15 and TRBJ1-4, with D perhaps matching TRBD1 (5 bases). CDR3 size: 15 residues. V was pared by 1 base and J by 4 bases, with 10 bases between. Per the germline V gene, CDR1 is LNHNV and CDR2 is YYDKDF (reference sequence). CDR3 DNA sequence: TGTGCCACCAGCAGAGGGACAAATCTTAATGAAAAACTGTTTTTT. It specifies CATSRGTNLNEKLFF.